This T cell receptor (beta chain) was recorded in a study of response to subunit inactivated influenza vaccine. TCRdb used MiXCR to reprocess the RT-PCR reads, holding one entry per CDR3 protein. The repertoire holds hundreds of thousands of distinct CDR3 sequences, over 10% seen once, with over 10% in the top ten. Findings of the study overall: The authors proposed limited new T cell recruitment per seasonal influenza vaccination.

Concerning this clonotype: The antigen is undetermined.

Sample: PBMCs from blood, taken more than 35 days after vaccination. The source is a man in his forties or fifties who received an inactivated influenza vaccine.

The DNA for the CDR3 is TGCGCCAGCAGCCAAGATTGGGGACAGAAAGAGACCCAGTACTTC. Its protein is CASSQDWGQKETQYF. The chain employs TRBV4-1 and TRBJ2-5; 7 nucleotides match TRBD1. This CDR3 spans 15 amino acids. Germline-derived CDR1 and CDR2 are MGHRA and YSYEKL. V shed 0 bases, J shed 3 bases, and the junction held 4 bases outside the gene matches.